This T cell receptor (beta chain) originates from a study of naive and memory T cell subsets. The germline gives CDR1 SGDLS, CDR2 YYNGEE. The CDR3 extends over 16 amino acids. The V end lost 0 bases, the J end lost 2 bases, and 12 bases lay between the germline ends. An equimolar mix of two oligonucleotides served as the beta constant-region primer for TRBC1 and TRBC2. An oligonucleotide with the SP2 primer and a 12-nucleotide UMI was ligated to the cDNA 3' end. Each CDR3 protein is one row after TCRdb ran MiXCR on the UMI-ligation and nested PCR reads. The sample contains tens of thousands of distinct CDR3 sequences, 10% to 15% of which appear only once. This clonotype came up a few times. Its antigen is not known. Study outcomes and limitations: Naive and memory repertoire findings lacked a ground truth for validation. In CD4 and CD8 cells, diversity dropped from naive through EMRA.

Cells stained for CD3, CD4, CD8, CD45RA, CD27 and viability were sorted into four CD45RA/CD27 subsets. The V gene is TRBV9, the J gene TRBJ1-3; D remains ambiguous. The sequencing sample was made of central memory CD4+ T cells from blood. The origin of this receptor is a human donor in good health. The CDR3 spells CASSVAMVDPGNTIYF. The CDR3 nucleotides read TGTGCCAGCAGCGTAGCTATGGTTGACCCTGGAAACACCATATATTTT.